A selection of T cell receptor beta chains follows, all from one sample in a study of breast tumors, draining lymph nodes, adjacent tissues. TCRdb re-analysed the multiplex PCR reads in MiXCR, keeping a single row per CDR3 protein. The sample holds 25,000 or so distinct CDR3 sequences, approximately 23% seen once. The sample consisted of breast tumor tissue. The receptors here all came from a female donor with breast cancer. Some clones in this sample may be carry-over from other donors' samples. CDR3s include the opening cysteine and the closing phenylalanine or tryptophan. D genes are given only for firm matches. A clone size is listed for some rows: how often the clone was seen (once, few, many), or a class if it is expanded.

d_gene,j_gene,v_gene,abundance,CDR3aa,CDR3nt
-,TRBJ1-6,TRBV20-1,many,CSAPSGGDYNSPLHF,TGCAGTGCTCCGAGCGGCGGGGATTATAATTCACCCCTCCACTTT
-,TRBJ2-1,TRBV5-4,many,CASSPLGGGPSNEQFF,TGTGCCAGCAGTCCCCTAGGGGGAGGGCCTTCCAATGAGCAGTTCTTC
TRBD2,TRBJ2-1,TRBV7-9,many,CASSLGSSGSFVNEQFF,TGTGCCAGCAGCTTAGGATCTAGCGGGAGTTTTGTCAATGAGCAGTTCTTC
-,TRBJ1-2,TRBV3-1,many,CASSQRSWVGGYTF,TGTGCCAGCAGCCAGAGGAGTTGGGTAGGAGGCTACACCTTC
-,TRBJ2-5,TRBV7-3,many,CASSSTGPPRETQYF,TGTGCCAGCAGCTCTACAGGGCCCCCTAGGGAGACCCAGTACTTC
-,TRBJ1-1,TRBV6-5,-,CVSRRGSTEAFF,TGTGTCAGCCGACGGGGGAGCACTGAAGCTTTCTTT
-,TRBJ2-7,TRBV28,many,CASSLTGKVEQYF,TGTGCCAGCAGTTTAACGGGAAAGGTCGAGCAGTACTTC
-,TRBJ2-3,TRBV30,few,CAWSPERAAGTDTQYF,TGTGCCTGGAGCCCAGAACGGGCGGCGGGCACAGATACGCAGTATTTT
-,TRBJ2-1,TRBV5-1,many,CASSLGPASYNEQFF,TGCGCCAGCAGCTTGGGTCCAGCAAGCTACAATGAGCAGTTCTTC
-,TRBJ2-1,TRBV11-1,many,CASSLGGVFDEQFF,TGTGCCAGCAGCCTAGGCGGGGTCTTTGATGAGCAGTTCTTC
-,TRBJ2-3,TRBV7-6,medium-sized,CASSLAPRSDTQYF,TGTGCCAGCAGCTTAGCACCTCGGAGTGATACGCAGTATTTT
-,TRBJ2-3,TRBV15,many,CATSSTLTDTQYF,TGTGCCACCAGCTCGACCCTCACAGATACGCAGTATTTT
TRBD2,TRBJ2-3,TRBV7-6,many,CASSLETSGEDTDTQYF,TGTGCCAGCAGCTTAGAGACTAGCGGAGAGGATACAGATACGCAGTATTTT
-,TRBJ2-5,TRBV20-1,-,CGAPNRGGVEETQYF,TGCGGTGCTCCGAATAGGGGGGGTGTGGAAGAGACCCAGTACTTC
TRBD2,TRBJ2-2,TRBV12-3/TRBV12-4,-,CASNLAGGLGELFF,TGTGCCAGCAATTTGGCGGGGGGCCTCGGGGAGCTGTTTTTT
TRBD2,TRBJ2-7,TRBV4-1,medium-sized,CASSHAGTSGSDEQYF,TGCGCCAGCAGCCACGCCGGGACTAGCGGGAGCGATGAGCAGTACTTC
TRBD1,TRBJ2-7,TRBV19,many,CASSTGQGITYEQYF,TGTGCCAGTAGTACGGGACAGGGTATAACTTACGAGCAGTACTTC
TRBD1,TRBJ2-1,TRBV14,many,CASSQLKTGFSAEQFF,TGTGCCAGCAGCCAGCTCAAGACAGGGTTTTCGGCTGAGCAGTTCTTC
-,TRBJ2-3,TRBV6-5,many,CASSYGGSPPSDTQYF,TGTGCCAGCAGTTACGGCGGCAGCCCCCCTTCAGATACGCAGTATTTT
-,TRBJ2-1,TRBV28,many,CASSLSQGTNEQFF,TGTGCCAGCAGTTTATCTCAGGGGACCAATGAGCAGTTCTTC
TRBD2,TRBJ2-3,TRBV19,many,CASSISGAGGPEDTQYF,TGTGCCAGTAGTATATCTGGCGCGGGAGGGCCGGAAGATACGCAGTATTTT
-,TRBJ2-3,TRBV5-1,many,CASSALAGGTDTQYF,TGCGCCAGCAGCGCGCTAGCCGGGGGCACAGATACGCAGTATTTT
-,TRBJ2-7,TRBV4-2,once,CASSQHHSGGSYEQYF,TGTGCCAGCAGCCAGCATCATAGCGGAGGCTCCTACGAGCAGTACTTC
TRBD2,TRBJ2-7,TRBV2,once,CASSGTTTYEQYF,TGTGCCAGCAGCGGGACTACCACCTACGAGCAGTACTTC
-,TRBJ1-2,TRBV6-1,-,CASSETKGQTYGYTF,TGTGCCAGCAGCGAAACCAAGGGGCAGACCTATGGCTACACCTTC